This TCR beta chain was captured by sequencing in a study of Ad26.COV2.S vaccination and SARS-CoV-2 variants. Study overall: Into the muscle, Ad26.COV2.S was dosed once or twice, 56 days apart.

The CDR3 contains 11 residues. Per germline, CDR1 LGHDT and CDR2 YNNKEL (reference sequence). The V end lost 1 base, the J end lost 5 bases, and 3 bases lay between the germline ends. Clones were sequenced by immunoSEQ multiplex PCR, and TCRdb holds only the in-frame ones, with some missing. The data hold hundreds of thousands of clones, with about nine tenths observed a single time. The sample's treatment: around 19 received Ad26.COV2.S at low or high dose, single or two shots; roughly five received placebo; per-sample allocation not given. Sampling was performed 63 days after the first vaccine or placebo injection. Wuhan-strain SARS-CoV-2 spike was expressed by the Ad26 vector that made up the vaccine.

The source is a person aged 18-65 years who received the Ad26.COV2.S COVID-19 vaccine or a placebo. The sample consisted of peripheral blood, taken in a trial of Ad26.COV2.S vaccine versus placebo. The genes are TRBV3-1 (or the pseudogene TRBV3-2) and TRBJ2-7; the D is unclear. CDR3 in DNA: TGTGCCAGCAGCCAAGTTCACGAGCAGTACTTC. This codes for CASSQVHEQYF.